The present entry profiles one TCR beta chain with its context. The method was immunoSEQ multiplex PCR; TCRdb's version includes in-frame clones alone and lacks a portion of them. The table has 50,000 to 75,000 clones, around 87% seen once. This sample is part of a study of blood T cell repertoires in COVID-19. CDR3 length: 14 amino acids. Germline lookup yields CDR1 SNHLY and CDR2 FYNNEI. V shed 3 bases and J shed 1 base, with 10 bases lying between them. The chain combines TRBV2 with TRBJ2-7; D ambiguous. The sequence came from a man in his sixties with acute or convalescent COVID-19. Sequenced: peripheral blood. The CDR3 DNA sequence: TGTGCCAGCAGTGACCGTTTGTTTTCCTACGAGCAGTACTTC. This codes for CASSDRLFSYEQYF.